This T cell receptor (beta chain) derives from a study of cytomegalovirus exposure and HLA in healthy donors. The CDR3 contains 15 residues. Between the trimmed V and J ends, which lost 4 bases and 1 base, there was a span of 14 bases. The germline V gene encodes CDR1 SGHRS and CDR2 YFSETQ. The PCR was carried out with 60 Vbeta primers and 13 Jbeta primers. Using immunoSEQ multiplex PCR, the repertoire was profiled, and TCRdb retains in-frame clones only, with some absent. Among about 130,000 clones, about 75% were seen once, and the ten largest hold 7%. This clone came up a few times. Its antigen remains unknown. Overall study findings and caveats: A later analysis, which compared TCR beta chains of equal frequency, found the HLA-associated ones more clonally expanded. Across donors, presence/absence analyses took sequencing depth to be roughly uniform. Rare sequences made up most TCRs, while some public TCRs were found in many donors.

The sequence derives from a man aged 25 to 40 in good health and CMV-seronegative. V usage is TRBV5-1 and J usage is TRBJ2-5; tentatively, D is TRBD2 (6 bases). Sequenced sample: PBMCs. For the CDR3, the DNA is TGCGCCAGCAGCGCCATTACAGCGGGCCAAGAGACCCAGTACTTC. Its protein product is CASSAITAGQETQYF.